The present T cell receptor (beta chain) was sequenced within a study of blood T cell repertoires in COVID-19. Study context: Researchers got acute and convalescent COVID-19 samples from the United States, Italy and Spain. T cells, B-cell-depleted T cells, or PBMCs provided the cDNA or gDNA that served as material.

Unmatched junction bases numbered 7, after V lost 0 bases and J lost 6 bases. Looked up from germline, CDR1 is LGHNA and CDR2 is YNFKEQ. CDR3 size: 16 residues. In the authors' methods: Reference gene primer amplification gave estimated nucleated cell counts. The data were produced by immunoSEQ multiplex PCR, yet TCRdb's version contains in-frame clones alone and is incomplete. V, J and clone size were drawn from that table, and D and trimming were deduced from the DNA. The sample has 55,000 to 80,000 clones; approximately 90% are singletons. This TCR came from a man in his fifties or sixties with acute or convalescent COVID-19. The V gene is TRBV4-2, the J gene TRBJ2-1; 8 positions agree with TRBD2. The sample was peripheral blood. The CDR3 sequence is CASSQDGLATPNEQFF. The CDR3 region has the DNA TGTGCCAGCAGCCAAGACGGACTAGCTACCCCCAATGAGCAGTTCTTC.